The 15 T cell receptor beta chains in this list originate from one sample, sequenced in a study of cytomegalovirus exposure and HLA in healthy donors. Vbeta (60) and Jbeta (13) primers were used in the PCR. Profiling relied on immunoSEQ multiplex PCR, and the TCRdb table lists in-frame clones only, not all of them. Altogether some 120,000 clones are present, around 80% being singletons, with the ten largest covering about 3.4%. Sequencing used PBMCs. The origin of the receptors is a man under 40 in good health and CMV-seronegative.

The chain joins TRBV18 to TRBJ2-2; D possibly corresponds to TRBD2 (6 bases). The V gene's germline CDR1 is KGHSH and CDR2 LQKENI. This CDR3 contains 13 residues. Trimming removed 3 bases at V and 4 bases at J, with 6 bases between. CDR3 sequence: CASSPGGTGELFF. The CDR3 DNA reads TGTGCCAGCTCACCGGGGGGCACCGGGGAGCTGTTTTTT.

The genes are TRBV7-9 and TRBJ2-7, with TRBD2 matching 12 bases. Germline V gives CDR1 SEHNR, CDR2 FQNEAQ (reference sequence). V trimming: 4 bases; J trimming: 1 base; junction bases outside the gene matches: 2. The CDR3 extends over 15 amino acids. DNA for the CDR3: TGTGCCAGCAGCTATCTAGCGGGAGGGTCCTACGAGCAGTACTTC. Protein sequence: CASSYLAGGSYEQYF.

The rearrangement joins TRBV7-2 to TRBJ1-1; D gene unclear. Germline V gives CDR1 SGHTA, CDR2 FQGNSA. The CDR3 covers 12 residues. The germline V and J ends were trimmed by 2 bases and 10 bases, with 11 bases remaining between them. The CDR3 region is CASSLSQAAAFF. The CDR3 coding sequence is TGTGCCAGCAGCTTATCCCAAGCGGCAGCTTTCTTT.

The genes are TRBV10-3 and TRBJ2-7; D is ambiguous. The CDR3 has 12 residues. The germline V gene has CDR1 ENHRY and CDR2 SYGVKD. V lost 0 bases to trimming and J lost 2 bases, with 2 bases between them. The CDR3 here is CAISESTYEQYF. The CDR3, as DNA: TGTGCCATCAGTGAGTCTACCTACGAGCAGTACTTC.

The chain has TRBV6-5 and TRBJ1-1, with 8 bases matching TRBD1. V gave up 5 bases and J gave up 0 bases; unmatched junction bases: 2. This CDR3 comprises 14 residues. CDR1 and CDR2 (germline): MNHEY, SVGAGI. The CDR3 region is CASSPDRVNTEAFF. The CDR3, as DNA: TGTGCCAGCAGTCCGGACAGGGTGAACACTGAAGCTTTCTTT.

This chain connects TRBV30 to TRBJ2-1; 10 bases line up with TRBD1. The germline gives CDR1 GTSNPN, CDR2 SVGIG (reference sequence). The junction had 5 bases not matched to a gene; V was cut back by 2 bases and J by 1 base. The CDR3 covers 16 residues. The CDR3 nucleotides are TGTGCCTGGAGTTCGGGACAGGGGCAATCCTACAATGAGCAGTTCTTC. Its translation: CAWSSGQGQSYNEQFF.

This rearrangement joins TRBV19 to TRBJ2-5; TRBD1 agrees at 9 bases. There are 14 residues in the CDR3. The J segment lost 4 bases and the V segment lost 9 bases, leaving 9 bases of the junction unmatched. Per the germline V gene, CDR1 is LNHDA and CDR2 is SQIVND (reference sequence). The CDR3 DNA sequence: TGTGCCAGCAAGGGACAGGGTGTAGGAGAGACCCAGTACTTC. This translates into CASKGQGVGETQYF.

The chain is built from TRBV7-9 and TRBJ2-7; TRBD1 agrees at 9 bases. This CDR3 spans 14 amino acids. V was clipped by 5 bases and J by 2 bases; unmatched bases: 4. The germline V gene has CDR1 SEHNR and CDR2 FQNEAQ (reference sequence). This CDR3 reads CASSTRTGAYEQYF. In DNA form, the CDR3 reads TGTGCCAGCAGCACCCGGACAGGGGCCTACGAGCAGTACTTC.

This chain connects TRBV10-3 to TRBJ1-1; 9 positions match TRBD1. V gave up 8 bases and J gave up 1 base; unmatched junction bases: 11. The CDR3 has 16 residues. CDR1 and CDR2 from the germline V gene are ENHRY and SYGVKD. The CDR3 DNA follows: TGTGCCATCCGCCGGGTTTGGGACAGGGCGAACACTGAAGCTTTCTTT. Translated, it gives CAIRRVWDRANTEAFF.

The chain recombines TRBV13 with TRBJ2-6, with D maybe TRBD2 (5 bases). V was shortened by 3 bases and J by 8 bases, with 8 bases between the two germline ends. Germline assignment: CDR1 PRHDT and CDR2 FYEKMQ (reference sequence). The CDR3 spans 13 residues. CDR3 coding DNA: TGTGCCAGCAGCTTCGGGAACACCAACGTCCTGACTTTC. Translated: CASSFGNTNVLTF.

This clone has just one count. This rearrangement joins TRBV9 to TRBJ1-3; 7 nucleotides agree with TRBD1. The CDR3 is 14 amino acids. CDR1 is SGDLS, CDR2 YYNGEE, per germline. The ends lost 1 base at V and 2 bases at J; junction bases unmatched: 0. The CDR3 region has the DNA TGTGCCAGCAGCGTAAGGGGGCCTGGAAACACCATATATTTT. It yields the protein CASSVRGPGNTIYF.

The chain joins TRBV5-4 to TRBJ2-5; TRBD1 aligns across 10 bases. The J call is uncertain, as TRBJ2-7 better fits the DNA end. CDR3 length: 14 residues. Looked up from germline, CDR1 is SGHNT and CDR2 is YYREEE (reference sequence). For the CDR3, the DNA is TGTGCCAGCAGCTCGGACAGGGGGGCCTACGAGCAGTACTTC. This gives the protein CASSSDRGAYEQYF.

The chain employs TRBV10-3 and TRBJ2-7, with D perhaps matching TRBD1 (5 bases). Germline CDR1 is ENHRY and CDR2 is SYGVKD. The CDR3 runs 13 residues. The V and J ends lost 3 bases and 5 bases respectively, with 11 bases between them. The CDR3 region is CAISDREKDEQYF. In DNA form, the CDR3 reads TGTGCCATCAGTGACAGGGAAAAGGACGAGCAGTACTTC.

J is TRBJ1-4 and V is TRBV27, with D possibly matching TRBD1 (5 bases). Germline lookup yields CDR1 MNHEY and CDR2 SMNVEV (reference sequence). The V gene lost 5 bases and the J gene lost 7 bases, with 14 bases spanning the gap. CDR3 length equals 14 residues. The CDR3 here is CASSEAGMREKLFF. The CDR3 nucleotides are TGTGCCAGCAGTGAGGCAGGGATGCGTGAAAAACTGTTTTTT.

The rearrangement links TRBV28 to TRBJ1-3, with D perhaps TRBD1 (5 bases). V lost 3 bases and J lost 4, with 13 bases in between. The CDR3 runs 15 residues. The germline CDR1 and CDR2 sequences are MDHEN and SYDVKM. In DNA form, the CDR3 reads TGTGCCAGCAGTTTCCTTCAGGGAACCGGAAACACCATATATTTT. The encoded protein is CASSFLQGTGNTIYF.